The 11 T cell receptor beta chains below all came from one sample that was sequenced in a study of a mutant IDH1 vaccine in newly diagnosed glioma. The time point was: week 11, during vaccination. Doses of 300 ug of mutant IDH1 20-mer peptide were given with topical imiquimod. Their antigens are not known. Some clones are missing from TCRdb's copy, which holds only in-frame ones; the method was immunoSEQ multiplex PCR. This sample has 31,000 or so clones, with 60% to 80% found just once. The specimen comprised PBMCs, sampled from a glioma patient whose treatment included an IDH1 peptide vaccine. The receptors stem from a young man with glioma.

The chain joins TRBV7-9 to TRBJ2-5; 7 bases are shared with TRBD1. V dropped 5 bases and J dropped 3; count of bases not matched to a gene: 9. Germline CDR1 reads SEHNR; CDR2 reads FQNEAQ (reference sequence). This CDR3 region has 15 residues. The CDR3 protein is CASSARQGWEETQYF. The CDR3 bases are TGTGCCAGCAGCGCCAGACAGGGTTGGGAAGAGACCCAGTACTTC. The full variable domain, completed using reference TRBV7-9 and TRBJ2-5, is DTGVSQNPRHKITKRGQNVTFRCDPISEHNRLYWYRQTLGQGPEFLTYFQNEAQLEKSRLLSDRFSAERPKGSFSTLEIQRTEQGDSAMYLCASSARQGWEETQYFGPGTRLLVL.

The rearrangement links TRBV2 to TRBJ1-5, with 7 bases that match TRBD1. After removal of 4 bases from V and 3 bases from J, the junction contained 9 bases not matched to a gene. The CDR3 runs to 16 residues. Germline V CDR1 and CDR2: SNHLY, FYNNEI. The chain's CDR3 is CASSGDIDRDNQPQHF. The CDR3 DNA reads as TGTGCCAGCAGTGGAGATATCGACAGGGACAATCAGCCCCAGCATTTT. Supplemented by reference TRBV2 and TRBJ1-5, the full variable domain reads EPEVTQTPSHQVTQMGQEVILRCVPISNHLYFYWYRQILGQKVEFLVSFYNNEISEKSEIFDDQFSVERPDGSNFTLKIRSTKLEDSAMYFCASSGDIDRDNQPQHFGDGTRLSIL.

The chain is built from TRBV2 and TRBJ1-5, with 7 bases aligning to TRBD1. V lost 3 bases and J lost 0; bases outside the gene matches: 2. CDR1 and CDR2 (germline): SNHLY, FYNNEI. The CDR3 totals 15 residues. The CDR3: CASSEDRISNQPQHF. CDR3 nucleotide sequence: TGTGCCAGCAGTGAGGACAGGATTAGCAATCAGCCCCAGCATTTT.

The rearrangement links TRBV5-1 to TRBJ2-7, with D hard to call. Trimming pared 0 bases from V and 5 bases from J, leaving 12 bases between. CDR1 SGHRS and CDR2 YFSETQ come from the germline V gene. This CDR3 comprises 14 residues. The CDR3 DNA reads TGCGCCAGCAGCTTGGAGGGCGTCCCGGACGAGCAGTACTTC. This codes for CASSLEGVPDEQYF.

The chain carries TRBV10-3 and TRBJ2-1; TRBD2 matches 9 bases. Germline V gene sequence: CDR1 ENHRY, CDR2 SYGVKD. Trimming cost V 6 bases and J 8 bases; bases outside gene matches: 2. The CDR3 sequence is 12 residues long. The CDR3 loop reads CAIRGLAHEQFF. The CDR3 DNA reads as TGTGCCATCAGAGGACTAGCGCATGAGCAGTTCTTC.

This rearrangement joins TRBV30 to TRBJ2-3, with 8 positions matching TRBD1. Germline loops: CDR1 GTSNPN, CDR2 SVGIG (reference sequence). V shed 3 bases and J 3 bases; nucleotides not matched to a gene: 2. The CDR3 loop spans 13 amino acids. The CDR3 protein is CAWRTGGTDTQYF. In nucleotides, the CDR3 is TGTGCCTGGAGAACAGGGGGGACAGATACGCAGTATTTT.

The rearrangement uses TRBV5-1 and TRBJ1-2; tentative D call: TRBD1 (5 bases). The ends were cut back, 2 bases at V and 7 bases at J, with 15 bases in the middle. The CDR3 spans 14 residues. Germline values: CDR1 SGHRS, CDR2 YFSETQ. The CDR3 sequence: CASSLVQAGSGYTF. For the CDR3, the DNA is TGCGCCAGCAGCTTAGTACAGGCGGGCTCTGGCTACACCTTC.

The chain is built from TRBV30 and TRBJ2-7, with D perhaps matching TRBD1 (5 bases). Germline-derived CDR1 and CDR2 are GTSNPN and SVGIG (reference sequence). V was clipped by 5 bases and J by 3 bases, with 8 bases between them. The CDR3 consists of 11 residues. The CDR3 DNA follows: TGTGCCTGGGGGCAGGGCTACGAGCAGTACTTC. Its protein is CAWGQGYEQYF. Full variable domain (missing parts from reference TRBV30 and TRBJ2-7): SQTIHQWPATLVQPVGSPLSLECTVEGTSNPNLYWYRQAAGRGLQLLFYSVGIGQISSEVPQNLSASRPQDRQFILSSKKLLLSDSGFYLCAWGQGYEQYFGPGTRLTVT.

Here the CDR3 DNA reads TGTGCCAGCAGCCCCCTGACTAGCGGGGGGTATGAGACCCAGTACTTC. Amino acid sequence: CASSPLTSGGYETQYF. V and J are TRBV9 and TRBJ2-5, with TRBD2 matching 13 bases. From germline, CDR1 is SGDLS and CDR2 YYNGEE. Trimming cost V 4 bases and J 5 bases; bases outside gene matches: 8. This CDR3 has 16 residues.

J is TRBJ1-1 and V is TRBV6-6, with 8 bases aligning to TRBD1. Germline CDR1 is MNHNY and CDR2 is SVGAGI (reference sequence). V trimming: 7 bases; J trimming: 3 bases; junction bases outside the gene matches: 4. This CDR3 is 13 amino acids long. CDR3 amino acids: CASTLTGDTEAFF. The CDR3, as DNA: TGTGCCAGCACCTTGACAGGGGACACTGAAGCTTTCTTT.

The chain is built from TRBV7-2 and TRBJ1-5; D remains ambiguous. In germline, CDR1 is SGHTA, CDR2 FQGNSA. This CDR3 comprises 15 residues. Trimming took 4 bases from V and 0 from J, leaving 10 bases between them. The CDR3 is CASSSAGYSNQPQHF. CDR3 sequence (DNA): TGTGCCAGCAGCTCGGCAGGTTATAGCAATCAGCCCCAGCATTTT.